This T cell receptor (beta chain) appears in the sequencing data of a study of T cells in Graves' hyperthyroidism and ophthalmopathy. Background on the study: Before treatment of any kind, peripheral blood was taken at initial diagnosis.

Isolation of PBMCs was performed on around 10 ml fresh peripheral blood. This clonotype was seen repeatedly, ten times or more. The CDR3 length is 13 residues. Trimming took 5 bases from V and 5 from J, leaving 12 bases between them. RNA transcripts served as the template for amplifying TCR beta CDR3 regions. The TCR CDR3 first-round RT-PCR relied on the HTBI primer set. MiXCR was run by TCRdb on the multiplex PCR reads, yielding one entry per CDR3 protein. The table has 350,000 or so distinct CDR3 sequences, 15% to 20% seen once. The V call is TRBV12-3 or TRBV12-4, the J call TRBJ1-1; D call uncertain. The sample comprised blood. This clonotype was obtained from a woman aged 45 to 65 with Graves' hyperthyroidism. This CDR3 reads CASSPPQLTEAFF. Here the CDR3 DNA reads TGTGCCAGCAGTCCACCACAATTAACTGAAGCTTTCTTT.